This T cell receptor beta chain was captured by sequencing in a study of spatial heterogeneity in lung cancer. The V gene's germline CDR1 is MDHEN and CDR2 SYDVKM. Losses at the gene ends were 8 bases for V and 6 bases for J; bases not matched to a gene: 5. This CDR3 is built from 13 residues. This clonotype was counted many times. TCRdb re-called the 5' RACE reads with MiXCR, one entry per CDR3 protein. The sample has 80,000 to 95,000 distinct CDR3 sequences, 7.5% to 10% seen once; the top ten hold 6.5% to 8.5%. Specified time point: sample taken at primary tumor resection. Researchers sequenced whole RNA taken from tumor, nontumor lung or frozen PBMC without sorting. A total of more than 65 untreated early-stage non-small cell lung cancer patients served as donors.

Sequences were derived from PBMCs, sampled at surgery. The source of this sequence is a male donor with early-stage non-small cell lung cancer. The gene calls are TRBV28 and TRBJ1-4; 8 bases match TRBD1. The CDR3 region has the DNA TGTGCCAGCTCCGGACAGGGATATGAAAAACTGTTTTTT. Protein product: CASSGQGYEKLFF.